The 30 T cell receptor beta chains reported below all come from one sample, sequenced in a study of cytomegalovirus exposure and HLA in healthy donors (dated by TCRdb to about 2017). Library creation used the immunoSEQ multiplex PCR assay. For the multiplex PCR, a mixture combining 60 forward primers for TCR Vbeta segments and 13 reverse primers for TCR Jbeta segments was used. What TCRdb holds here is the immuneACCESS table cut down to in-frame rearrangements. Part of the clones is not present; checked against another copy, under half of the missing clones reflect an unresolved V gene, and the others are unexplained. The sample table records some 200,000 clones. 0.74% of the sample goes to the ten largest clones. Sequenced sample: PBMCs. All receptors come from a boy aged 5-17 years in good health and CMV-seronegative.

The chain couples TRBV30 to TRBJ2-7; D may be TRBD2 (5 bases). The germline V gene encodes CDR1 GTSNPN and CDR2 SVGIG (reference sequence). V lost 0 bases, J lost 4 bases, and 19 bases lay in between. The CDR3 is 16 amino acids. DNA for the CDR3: TGTGCCTGGAGTGTACGGTCGGCGGGTAGACCATACGAGCAGTACTTC. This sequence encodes CAWSVRSAGRPYEQYF.

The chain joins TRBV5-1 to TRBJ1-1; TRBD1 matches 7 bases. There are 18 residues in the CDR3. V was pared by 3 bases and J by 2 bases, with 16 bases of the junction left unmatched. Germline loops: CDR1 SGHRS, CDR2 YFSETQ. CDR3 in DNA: TGCGCCAGCAGCTCGCCCCCGGACAGGAGCTCTCTTAACACTGAAGCTTTCTTT. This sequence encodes CASSSPPDRSSLNTEAFF. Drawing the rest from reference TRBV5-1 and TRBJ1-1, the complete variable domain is KAGVTQTPRYLIKTRGQQVTLSCSPISGHRSVSWYQQTPGQGLQFLFEYFSETQRNKGNFPGRFSGRQFSNSRSEMNVSTLELGDSALYLCASSSPPDRSSLNTEAFFGQGTRLTVV.

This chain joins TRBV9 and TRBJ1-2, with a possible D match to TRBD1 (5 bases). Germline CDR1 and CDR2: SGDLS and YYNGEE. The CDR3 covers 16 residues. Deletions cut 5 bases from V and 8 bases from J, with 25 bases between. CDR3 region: CASRGGLGPAPRGYTF. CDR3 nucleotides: TGTGCCAGCAGGGGAGGGTTGGGGCCAGCCCCAAGAGGCTACACCTTC.

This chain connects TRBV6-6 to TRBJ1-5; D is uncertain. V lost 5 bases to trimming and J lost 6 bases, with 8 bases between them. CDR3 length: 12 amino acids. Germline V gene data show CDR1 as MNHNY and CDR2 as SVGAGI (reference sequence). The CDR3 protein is CASSPSSQPQHF. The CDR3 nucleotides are TGTGCCAGCAGTCCGTCCTCTCAGCCCCAGCATTTT.

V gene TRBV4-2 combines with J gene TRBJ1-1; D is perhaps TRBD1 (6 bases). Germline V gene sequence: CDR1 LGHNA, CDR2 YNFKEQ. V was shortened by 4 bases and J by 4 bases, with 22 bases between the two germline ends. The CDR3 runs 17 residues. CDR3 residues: CASSRTGTFQKATEAFF. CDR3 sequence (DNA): TGTGCCAGCAGCCGAACAGGGACATTCCAAAAGGCCACTGAAGCTTTCTTT.

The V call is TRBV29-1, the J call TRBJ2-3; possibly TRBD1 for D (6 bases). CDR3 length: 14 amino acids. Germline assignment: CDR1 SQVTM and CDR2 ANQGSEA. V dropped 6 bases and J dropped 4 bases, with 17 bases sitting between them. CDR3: CSVLGHLYPDTQYF. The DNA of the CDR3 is TGCAGCGTGCTGGGACACCTTTATCCAGATACGCAGTATTTT.

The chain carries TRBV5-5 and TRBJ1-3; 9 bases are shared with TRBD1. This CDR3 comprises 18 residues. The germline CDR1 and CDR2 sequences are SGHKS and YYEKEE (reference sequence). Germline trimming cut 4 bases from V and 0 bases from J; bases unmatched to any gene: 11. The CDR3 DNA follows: TGTGCCAGCAGCGACAGGGGGACGATTGACTACTCTGGAAACACCATATATTTT. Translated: CASSDRGTIDYSGNTIYF.

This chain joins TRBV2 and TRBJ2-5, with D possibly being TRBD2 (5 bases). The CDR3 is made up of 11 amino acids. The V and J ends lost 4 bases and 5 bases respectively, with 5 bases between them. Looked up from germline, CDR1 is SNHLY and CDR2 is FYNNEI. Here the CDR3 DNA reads TGTGCCAGCAGTGCGGGGGAGACCCAGTACTTC. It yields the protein CASSAGETQYF.

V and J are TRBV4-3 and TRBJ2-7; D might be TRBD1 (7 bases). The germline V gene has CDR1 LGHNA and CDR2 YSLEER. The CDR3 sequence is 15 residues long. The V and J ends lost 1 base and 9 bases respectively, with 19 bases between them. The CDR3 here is CASSQGIDRDSWQYF. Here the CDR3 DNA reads TGCGCCAGCAGCCAAGGAATAGACAGGGACTCATGGCAGTACTTC.

In DNA, the CDR3 is TGCAGCGCGAGACTAGCGGTAAAACAAGAGACCCAGTACTTC. Residues: CSARLAVKQETQYF. This chain links TRBV29-1 with TRBJ2-5; 9 bases are a match to TRBD2. The V gene end was trimmed by 7 bases and the J gene end by 2 bases; junction bases not matched to a gene: 8. This CDR3 contains 14 residues. Germline V gives CDR1 SQVTM, CDR2 ANQGSEA.

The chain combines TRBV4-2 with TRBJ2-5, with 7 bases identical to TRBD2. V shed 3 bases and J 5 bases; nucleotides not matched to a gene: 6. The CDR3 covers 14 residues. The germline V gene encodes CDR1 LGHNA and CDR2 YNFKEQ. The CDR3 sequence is CASSQSAGTETQYF. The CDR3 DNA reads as TGTGCCAGCAGCCAGTCAGCGGGGACTGAGACCCAGTACTTC.

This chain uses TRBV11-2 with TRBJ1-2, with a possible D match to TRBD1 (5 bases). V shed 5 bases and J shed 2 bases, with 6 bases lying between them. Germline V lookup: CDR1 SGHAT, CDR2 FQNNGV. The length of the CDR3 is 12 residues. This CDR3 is CASSPGNYGYTF. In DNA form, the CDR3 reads TGTGCCAGCAGCCCAGGGAACTATGGCTACACCTTC.

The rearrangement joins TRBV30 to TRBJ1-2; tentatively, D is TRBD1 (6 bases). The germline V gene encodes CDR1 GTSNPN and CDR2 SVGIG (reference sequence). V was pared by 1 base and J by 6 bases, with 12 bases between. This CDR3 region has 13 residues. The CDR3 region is CAWSADRINGYTF. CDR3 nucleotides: TGTGCCTGGAGTGCAGACAGGATAAATGGCTACACCTTC.

The CDR3 spells CASNPGQSNEKLFF. In nucleotides, the CDR3 is TGTGCCAGCAACCCGGGACAGAGTAATGAAAAACTGTTTTTT. The chain combines TRBV7-8 with TRBJ1-4; 7 nucleotides line up with TRBD1. With 7 bases clipped from V and 4 bases from J, the junction kept 6 bases outside the gene matches. This CDR3 spans 14 amino acids. Germline V gene data show CDR1 as SGHVS and CDR2 as FQNEAQ.

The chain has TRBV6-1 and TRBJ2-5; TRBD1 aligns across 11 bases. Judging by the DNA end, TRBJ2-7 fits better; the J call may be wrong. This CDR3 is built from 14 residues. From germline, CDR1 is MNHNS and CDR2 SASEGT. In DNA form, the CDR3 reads TGTGCCAGCCTTAGGGACAGGGGGTGGTACGAGCAGTACTTC. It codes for CASLRDRGWYEQYF.

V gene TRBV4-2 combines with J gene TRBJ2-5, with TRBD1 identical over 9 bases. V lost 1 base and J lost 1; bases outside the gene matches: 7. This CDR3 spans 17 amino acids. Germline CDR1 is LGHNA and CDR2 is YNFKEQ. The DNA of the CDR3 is TGTGCCAGCAGCCAAGCACGCGGGACAGGGAGCCAAGAGACCCAGTACTTC. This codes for CASSQARGTGSQETQYF.

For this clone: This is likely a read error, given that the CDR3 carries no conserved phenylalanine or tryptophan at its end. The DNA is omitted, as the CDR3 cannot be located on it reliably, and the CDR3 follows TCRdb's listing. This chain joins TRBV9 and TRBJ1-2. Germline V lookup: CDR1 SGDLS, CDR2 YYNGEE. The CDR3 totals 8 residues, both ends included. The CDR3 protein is CASTGGGR.

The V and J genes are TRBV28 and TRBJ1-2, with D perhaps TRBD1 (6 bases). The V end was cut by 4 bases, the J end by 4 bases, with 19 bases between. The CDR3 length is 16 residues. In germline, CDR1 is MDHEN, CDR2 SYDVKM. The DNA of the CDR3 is TGTGCCAGCAGTTCACCCCGGGGGGCTAGTGGCTATGGCTACACCTTC. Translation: CASSSPRGASGYGYTF.

CDR3: CATSEDRTNSPLHF. Written as DNA, the CDR3 is TGTGCCACCAGTGAGGACAGGACGAATTCACCCCTCCACTTT. The chain recombines TRBV15 with TRBJ1-6; the match to TRBD1 covers 7 bases. CDR1 and CDR2 from the germline V gene are LNHNV and YYDKDF (reference sequence). This CDR3 contains 14 residues. The junction had 6 bases not matched to a gene; V was cut back by 6 bases and J by 7 bases. Full variable domain (outside the CDR3, taken from reference TRBV15 and TRBJ1-6): DAMVIQNPRYQVTQFGKPVTLSCSQTLNHNVMYWYQQKSSQAPKLLFHYYDKDFNNEADTPDNFQSRRPNTSFCFLDIRSPGLGDTAMYLCATSEDRTNSPLHFGNGTRLTVT.

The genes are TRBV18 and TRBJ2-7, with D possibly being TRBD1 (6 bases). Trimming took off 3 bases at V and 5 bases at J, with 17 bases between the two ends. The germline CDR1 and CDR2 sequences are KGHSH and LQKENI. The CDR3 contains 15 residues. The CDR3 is CASSPPGVPSDEQYF. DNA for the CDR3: TGTGCCAGCTCACCGCCAGGGGTACCATCCGACGAGCAGTACTTC.

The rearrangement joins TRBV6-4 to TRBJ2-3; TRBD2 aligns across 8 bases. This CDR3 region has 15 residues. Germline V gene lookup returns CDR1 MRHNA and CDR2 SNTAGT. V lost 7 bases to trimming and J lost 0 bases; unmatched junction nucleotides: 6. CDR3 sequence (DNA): TGTGCCAGCATTCGGGGGGGGGTCAGCACAGATACGCAGTATTTT. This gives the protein CASIRGGVSTDTQYF.

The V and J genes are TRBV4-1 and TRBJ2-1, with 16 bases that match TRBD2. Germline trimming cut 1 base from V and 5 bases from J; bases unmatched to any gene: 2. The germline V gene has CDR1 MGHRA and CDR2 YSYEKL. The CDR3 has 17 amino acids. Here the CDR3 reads CASSQGGLAGGNNEQFF. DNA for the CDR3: TGCGCCAGCAGCCAAGGGGGACTAGCGGGGGGGAACAATGAGCAGTTCTTC.

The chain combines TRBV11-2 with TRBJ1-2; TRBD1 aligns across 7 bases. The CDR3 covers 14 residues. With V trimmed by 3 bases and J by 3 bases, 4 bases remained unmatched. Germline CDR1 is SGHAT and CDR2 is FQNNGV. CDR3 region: CASSFRDSDYGYTF. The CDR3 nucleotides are TGTGCCAGCAGCTTCCGGGACAGCGACTATGGCTACACCTTC.

The CDR3 DNA is TGCGCCAGCAGCTCCTTTGGGGGGCGGGGGTCCCTCCCTATGGGCACAGATACGCAGTATTTT. Translating it yields CASSSFGGRGSLPMGTDTQYF. This rearrangement joins TRBV5-1 to TRBJ2-3, with a possible D match to TRBD2 (7 bases). This CDR3 has 21 residues. Germline-derived CDR1 and CDR2 are SGHRS and YFSETQ. V was clipped by 3 bases and J by 1 base, with 30 bases between them.

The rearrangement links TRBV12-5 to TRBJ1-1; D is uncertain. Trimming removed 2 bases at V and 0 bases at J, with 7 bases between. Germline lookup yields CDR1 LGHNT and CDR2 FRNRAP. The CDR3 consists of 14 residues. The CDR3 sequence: CASGLSSMNTEAFF. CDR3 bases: TGTGCTAGTGGTTTGTCGAGTATGAACACTGAAGCTTTCTTT.

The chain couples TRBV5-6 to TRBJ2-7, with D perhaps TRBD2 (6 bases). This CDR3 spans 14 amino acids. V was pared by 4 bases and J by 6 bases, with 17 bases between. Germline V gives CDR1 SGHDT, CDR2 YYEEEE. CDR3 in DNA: TGTGCCAGCAGCCCCCCTTTGGGGGGTGGCGAGCAGTACTTC. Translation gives CASSPPLGGGEQYF.

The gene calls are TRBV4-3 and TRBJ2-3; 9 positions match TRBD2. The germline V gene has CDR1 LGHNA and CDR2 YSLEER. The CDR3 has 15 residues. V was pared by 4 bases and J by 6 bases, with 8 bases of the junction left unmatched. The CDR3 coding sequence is TGCGCCAGCAGCCTCGGACTGAGCGGGGGGGATACGCAGTATTTT. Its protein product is CASSLGLSGGDTQYF.

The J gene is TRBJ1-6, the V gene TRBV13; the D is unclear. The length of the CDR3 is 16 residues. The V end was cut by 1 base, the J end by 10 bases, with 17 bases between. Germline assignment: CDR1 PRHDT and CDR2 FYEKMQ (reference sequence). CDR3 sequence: CASSLVPRGVDSPLHF. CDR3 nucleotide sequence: TGTGCCAGCAGCTTAGTGCCCCGGGGAGTTGACTCACCCCTCCACTTT.

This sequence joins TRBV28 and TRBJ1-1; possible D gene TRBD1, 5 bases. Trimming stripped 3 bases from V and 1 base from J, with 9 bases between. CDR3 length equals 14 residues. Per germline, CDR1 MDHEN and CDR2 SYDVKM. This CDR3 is CASSFYRSNTEAFF. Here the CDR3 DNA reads TGTGCCAGCAGTTTTTACAGGTCGAACACTGAAGCTTTCTTT.

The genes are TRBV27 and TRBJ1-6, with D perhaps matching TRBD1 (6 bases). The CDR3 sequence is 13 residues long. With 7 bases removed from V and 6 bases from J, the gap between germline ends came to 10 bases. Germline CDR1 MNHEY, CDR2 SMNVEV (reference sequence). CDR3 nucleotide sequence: TGTGCCAGCACGACAGGCGGTAATTCACCCCTCCACTTT. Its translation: CASTTGGNSPLHF.